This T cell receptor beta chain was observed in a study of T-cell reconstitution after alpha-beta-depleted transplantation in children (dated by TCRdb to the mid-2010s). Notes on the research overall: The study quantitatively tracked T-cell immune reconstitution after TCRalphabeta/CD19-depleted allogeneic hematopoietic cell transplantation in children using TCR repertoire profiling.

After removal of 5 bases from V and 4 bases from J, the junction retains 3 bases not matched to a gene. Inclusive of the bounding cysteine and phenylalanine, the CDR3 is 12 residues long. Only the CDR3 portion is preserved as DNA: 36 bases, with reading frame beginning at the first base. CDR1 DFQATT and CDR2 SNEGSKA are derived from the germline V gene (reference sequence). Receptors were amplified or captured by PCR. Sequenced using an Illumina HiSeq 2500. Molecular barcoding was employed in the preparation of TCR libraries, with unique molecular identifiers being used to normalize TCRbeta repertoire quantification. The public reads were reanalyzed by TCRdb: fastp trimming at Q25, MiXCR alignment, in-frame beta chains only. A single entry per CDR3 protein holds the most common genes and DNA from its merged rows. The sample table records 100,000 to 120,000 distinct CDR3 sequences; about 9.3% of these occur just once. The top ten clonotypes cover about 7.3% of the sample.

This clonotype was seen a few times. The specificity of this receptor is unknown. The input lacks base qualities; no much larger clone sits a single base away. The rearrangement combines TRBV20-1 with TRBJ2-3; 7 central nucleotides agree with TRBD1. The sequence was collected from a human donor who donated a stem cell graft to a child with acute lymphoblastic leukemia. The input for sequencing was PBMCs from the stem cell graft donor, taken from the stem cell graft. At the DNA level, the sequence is TGCAGTGCTCTAGGGGGCGCAGATACGCAGTATTTT. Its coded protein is CSALGGADTQYF.